A single sample gave rise to the 17 T cell receptor beta chains below, sequenced in a study of shared clonotypes between healthy human individuals. TCRdb's table, derived via immunoSEQ multiplex PCR, lists solely in-frame clones and lacks some. The sample lists 2 million to 2.5 million clones, 95% seen once, with roughly 0.13% in the top ten. The specimen was naive CD4+ T cells sorted from blood. This sample's subset: CD45RA+ positively selected. These receptors came from a man aged 18 to 29 in good health.

With respect to this clone: This CDR3 is also generated by other DNA sequences in the sample. J is TRBJ2-2 and V is TRBV7-9; D is perhaps TRBD1 (6 bases). Germline CDR1 reads SEHNR; CDR2 reads FQNEAQ (reference sequence). V dropped 2 bases and J dropped 5 bases, with 9 bases sitting between them. The CDR3 consists of 14 residues. In nucleotides, the CDR3 is TGTGCCAGCAGCTTAACAGGGTTGACCGGGGAGCTGTTTTTT. Amino acid sequence: CASSLTGLTGELFF.

The chain has TRBV7-9 and TRBJ1-4; possibly TRBD1 for D (5 bases). Trimming took 5 bases from V and 6 from J, leaving 16 bases between them. The CDR3 loop spans 15 amino acids. Germline values: CDR1 SEHNR, CDR2 FQNEAQ (reference sequence). The CDR3 protein is CASSISGRGDEKLFF. As DNA, the CDR3 is TGTGCCAGCAGCATCTCAGGGAGAGGGGATGAAAAACTGTTTTTT.

This chain uses TRBV7-9 with TRBJ2-1, with 12 nucleotides matching TRBD2. The V segment lost 0 bases and the J segment 0 bases; nucleotides outside the gene matches: 0. The CDR3 spans 17 residues. CDR1 and CDR2 from the germline V gene are SEHNR and FQNEAQ (reference sequence). The CDR3 DNA sequence: TGTGCCAGCAGCTTAGCACTAGCGGGAGGCTCCTACAATGAGCAGTTCTTC. It specifies CASSLALAGGSYNEQFF.

With regard to this clone: Other DNA sequences in this sample translate to the same CDR3. The rearrangement links TRBV4-1 to TRBJ2-4; 15 nucleotides match TRBD2. The CDR3 runs 18 residues. The trim removed 4 bases at V and 0 bases at J, leaving 4 bases unmatched. The germline V gene has CDR1 MGHRA and CDR2 YSYEKL. CDR3 DNA sequence: TGCGCCAGCAGCCCCGGACTAGCGGGAGGGCTAGCCAAAAACATTCAGTACTTC. Protein product: CASSPGLAGGLAKNIQYF.

As DNA, the CDR3 is TGCGCCAGCAGTGAAATCGCGGGAGGGGACAATACGCAGTATTTT. This encodes CASSEIAGGDNTQYF. The chain is built from TRBV10-2 and TRBJ2-3, with 9 nucleotides matching TRBD2. Germline lookup yields CDR1 WSHSY and CDR2 SAAADI. V lost 3 bases and J lost 7; bases outside the gene matches: 8. The length of the CDR3 is 15 residues.

The chain links TRBV6-5 to TRBJ2-5, with D perhaps matching TRBD1 (6 bases). This CDR3 has 13 amino acids. With 8 bases removed from V and 5 bases from J, the gap between germline ends came to 15 bases. Germline V gives CDR1 MNHEY, CDR2 SVGAGI. This chain's CDR3 is CASGQRRGETQYF. Here the CDR3 DNA reads TGTGCCAGCGGGCAAAGAAGGGGGGAGACCCAGTACTTC.

The chain joins TRBV2 to TRBJ2-1, with 11 bases lining up with TRBD1. The CDR3 length is 15 residues. CDR1 and CDR2 (germline): SNHLY, FYNNEI. J was trimmed by 4 bases and V by 6 bases; bases with no gene match: 5. CDR3 sequence (DNA): TGTGCCAGCAGGTCGGACAGGGGGCCATACAATGAGCAGTTCTTC. Its translation: CASRSDRGPYNEQFF.

In DNA form, the CDR3 reads TGTGCCAGCAGCCAGAGTCCGGGACAGGGGGTAACCGGGGAGCTGTTTTTT. It codes for CASSQSPGQGVTGELFF. This chain connects TRBV7-2 to TRBJ2-2, with 11 bases matching TRBD1. CDR3 length equals 17 residues. Germline values: CDR1 SGHTA, CDR2 FQGNSA. J lost 5 bases, V lost 5 bases, and 10 bases had no gene match.

Turning to this clone: This same CDR3 is encoded by further DNA sequences in the sample. The V call is TRBV6-1, the J call TRBJ2-3; TRBD2 might be the D (5 bases). The V gene lost 3 bases and the J gene lost 4 bases, with 5 bases spanning the gap. The CDR3 totals 12 residues. Germline loops: CDR1 MNHNS, CDR2 SASEGT. The CDR3 DNA is TGTGCCAGCAGTGAGCGGGCAGATACGCAGTATTTT. Encoded protein: CASSERADTQYF.

As regards this clone: The sample contains more than one DNA sequence encoding this CDR3. The V gene is TRBV7-9, the J gene TRBJ1-2, with D possibly matching TRBD1 (6 bases). There are 14 residues in the CDR3. Trimming removed 4 bases at V and 5 bases at J, with 14 bases between. Per the germline V gene, CDR1 is SEHNR and CDR2 is FQNEAQ (reference sequence). The DNA for the CDR3 is TGTGCCAGCAGCTCTGGGCAGGGGAGATATGGCTACACCTTC. Translating gives CASSSGQGRYGYTF.

V and J are TRBV11-2 and TRBJ2-1, with D perhaps matching TRBD1 (6 bases). The CDR3 loop spans 13 amino acids. The V gene's germline CDR1 is SGHAT and CDR2 FQNNGV. The V gene lost 5 bases and the J gene lost 10 bases, with 15 bases spanning the gap. CDR3 in DNA: TGTGCCAGCAGCCCGGATGGGGGCGGGGAGCAGTTCTTC. Residues: CASSPDGGGEQFF.

The rearrangement links TRBV27 to TRBJ2-7; 10 bases line up with TRBD1. There are 15 residues in the CDR3. After removal of 5 bases from V and 1 base from J, the junction contained 5 bases not matched to a gene. Looked up from germline, CDR1 is MNHEY and CDR2 is SMNVEV (reference sequence). CDR3 residues: CASSQGDRGSYEQYF. CDR3 in DNA: TGTGCCAGCAGTCAGGGGGACAGGGGATCCTACGAGCAGTACTTC.

The CDR3: CASSLGQGSPRSPLHF. The CDR3 nucleotides read TGTGCCAGCAGCTTAGGGCAGGGCTCCCCACGGTCACCCCTCCACTTT. J is TRBJ1-6 and V is TRBV11-2, with D perhaps matching TRBD1 (5 bases). This CDR3 contains 16 residues. Trimming removed 1 base at V and 10 bases at J, with 17 bases between. Germline CDR1 is SGHAT and CDR2 is FQNNGV.

J is TRBJ1-3 and V is TRBV5-1; possible D gene TRBD1, 5 bases. V was clipped by 0 bases and J by 3 bases, with 10 bases between them. CDR1 SGHRS and CDR2 YFSETQ come from the germline V gene. The CDR3 extends over 15 amino acids. CDR3 nucleotides: TGCGCCAGCAGCTTGGGCGGGGGAGGTGGAAACACCATATATTTT. This encodes CASSLGGGGGNTIYF.

The chain carries TRBV18 and TRBJ2-7; D could derive from TRBD1 or TRBD2 (5 bases each). Per germline, CDR1 KGHSH and CDR2 LQKENI. This CDR3 comprises 12 residues. Trimming took 6 bases from V and 5 from J, leaving 11 bases between them. In DNA form, the CDR3 reads TGTGCCAGCTCCGCCATGGGGGACGAGCAGTACTTC. This codes for CASSAMGDEQYF.

This clone has just one count. This specimen includes other DNA sequences encoding the same CDR3. The chain has TRBV19 and TRBJ2-7, with a possible D match to TRBD1 (5 bases). This CDR3 region has 13 residues. Germline V gives CDR1 LNHDA, CDR2 SQIVND (reference sequence). Trimming removed 4 bases at V and 2 bases at J, with 9 bases between. CDR3 region: CASSTAGPYEQYF. The CDR3 bases are TGTGCCAGTAGTACCGCAGGGCCCTACGAGCAGTACTTC.

The J gene is TRBJ1-6, the V gene TRBV12-5; D is unresolved. Germline V gives CDR1 LGHNT, CDR2 FRNRAP. CDR3 length equals 15 residues. V shed 1 base and J shed 10 bases, with 14 bases lying between them. CDR3 DNA: TGTGCTAGTGGTTTGGACACAAGAGGCACCTCACCCCTCCACTTT. Protein: CASGLDTRGTSPLHF.